A single sample is the source of the 15 T cell receptor beta chains below, sequenced in a study of beta chain features in type 1 diabetes. Expressed TCRB transcripts got sequenced, as all isolated RNA was reverse transcribed. Sequenced by immunoSEQ multiplex PCR; TCRdb stores in-frame clones only, minus some. The profile shows roughly 700,000 clones, 13% of them singletons. These receptors have no identified antigens. Study conclusions and caveats: Moderate but significant shortening of TCRB CDR3s was recorded in all four CD4+ subsets from Type 1 diabetes patients.

Material for sequencing was naive CD4+ T cells from blood. These receptors originate from a man aged 18 to 30 with type 1 diabetes.

This clone has a handful of counts. The genes are TRBV6-6 and TRBJ1-1, with 7 bases identical to TRBD1. This CDR3 region has 14 residues. J gave up 3 bases and V 0 bases, and 1 base lay outside the gene matches. Germline loops: CDR1 MNHNY, CDR2 SVGAGI (reference sequence). The CDR3 is CASSYSGTDTEAFF. The CDR3 DNA follows: TGTGCCAGCAGTTACTCGGGGACAGACACTGAAGCTTTCTTT.

This clone turned up a few times. The chain is built from TRBV18 and TRBJ2-1; perhaps TRBD1 as D (5 bases). Germline CDR1 is KGHSH and CDR2 is LQKENI. The CDR3 has 16 amino acids. Trimming shortened V by 0 bases and J by 7 bases, and 16 bases separated the two germline ends. In DNA, the CDR3 is TGTGCCAGCTCACCACCGGGCCTAGGGCCAGGGAATGAGCAGTTCTTC. Translating it yields CASSPPGLGPGNEQFF.

V and J are TRBV6-1 and TRBJ1-2; perhaps TRBD1 as D (5 bases). Germline CDR1 reads MNHNS; CDR2 reads SASEGT. The CDR3 sequence is 13 residues long. V lost 0 bases and J 8 bases, leaving 10 bases between the germline ends. DNA of the CDR3: TGTGCCAGCAGTGAAGCAGGGGTGTACGGCTACACCTTC. This gives the protein CASSEAGVYGYTF.

This chain uses TRBV9 with TRBJ1-3; no clear D gene. This CDR3 contains 16 residues. The germline gives CDR1 SGDLS, CDR2 YYNGEE. V was cut by 0 bases and J by 2 bases, with 12 bases left in between. The CDR3 DNA follows: TGTGCCAGCAGCGTAGATCCCCGGGCCACTGGAAACACCATATATTTT. Translating gives CASSVDPRATGNTIYF.

V usage is TRBV2 and J usage is TRBJ2-3, with D perhaps TRBD1 or TRBD2 (5 bases each). Germline CDR1 reads SNHLY; CDR2 reads FYNNEI. V was shortened by 7 bases and J by 2 bases, with 13 bases between the two germline ends. The CDR3 is made up of 14 amino acids. DNA for the CDR3: TGTGCCAGCACCCCGGGACCTCCCACAGATACGCAGTATTTT. This sequence encodes CASTPGPPTDTQYF.

This clone was seen more than once but under ten times. The J gene is TRBJ2-7, the V gene TRBV15; possibly TRBD2 for D (6 bases). The CDR3 length is 14 residues. V shed 5 bases and J shed 2 bases, with 13 bases lying between them. Germline CDR1 LNHNV, CDR2 YYDKDF (reference sequence). The CDR3 nucleotides read TGTGCCACCAGCGGGGACGGGGGACCCTACGAGCAGTACTTC. Translation: CATSGDGGPYEQYF. The full variable domain, with the rest looked up from reference TRBV15 and TRBJ2-7, is DAMVIQNPRYQVTQFGKPVTLSCSQTLNHNVMYWYQQKSSQAPKLLFHYYDKDFNNEADTPDNFQSRRPNTSFCFLDIRSPGLGDTAMYLCATSGDGGPYEQYFGPGTRLTVT.

The table lists this clone with a few counts. J is TRBJ1-5 and V is TRBV12-5, with a weak D call TRBD1 (5 bases). This CDR3 comprises 15 residues. V was shortened by 2 bases and J by 4 bases, with 12 bases between the two germline ends. Germline CDR1 LGHNT, CDR2 FRNRAP. This CDR3 is CASGLKAGYNQPQHF. CDR3 sequence (DNA): TGTGCTAGTGGTTTGAAGGCAGGGTATAATCAGCCCCAGCATTTT.

This clone has more than one count but fewer than ten. The chain has TRBV5-1 and TRBJ2-2; 7 bases are shared with TRBD1. After removal of 0 bases from V and 4 bases from J, the junction contained 6 bases not matched to a gene. Looked up from germline, CDR1 is SGHRS and CDR2 is YFSETQ. The CDR3 spans 16 residues. CDR3 nucleotide sequence: TGCGCCAGCAGCTTGGGAGGGACAGCCCCCACCGGGGAGCTGTTTTTT. Amino acids: CASSLGGTAPTGELFF. The whole variable domain, filled in from reference TRBV5-1 and TRBJ2-2, reads KAGVTQTPRYLIKTRGQQVTLSCSPISGHRSVSWYQQTPGQGLQFLFEYFSETQRNKGNFPGRFSGRQFSNSRSEMNVSTLELGDSALYLCASSLGGTAPTGELFFGEGSRLTVL.

This sequence joins TRBV19 and TRBJ2-7, with D tentatively TRBD1 (5 bases). The V and J ends lost 5 bases and 4 bases respectively, with 9 bases between them. CDR3 length: 12 residues. Germline V gives CDR1 LNHDA, CDR2 SQIVND (reference sequence). The CDR3 DNA sequence: TGTGCCAGTAGTTCAGGGCTATACGAGCAGTACTTC. Its protein product is CASSSGLYEQYF.

V usage is TRBV27 and J usage is TRBJ2-7; D call uncertain. CDR3 length equals 15 residues. Trimming pared 6 bases from V and 5 bases from J, leaving 20 bases between. Germline V CDR1 and CDR2: MNHEY, SMNVEV (reference sequence). In DNA, the CDR3 is TGTGCCAGCAGCCAATGGGTGGGCAACGTCCACGAGCAGTACTTC. This translates into CASSQWVGNVHEQYF.

This chain links TRBV14 with TRBJ2-5; a weak D match, TRBD1 (5 bases). This CDR3 comprises 16 residues. Trimming left V 0 bases short and J 5 bases short, with 16 bases between. Germline loops: CDR1 SGHDN, CDR2 FVKESK. The CDR3 bases are TGTGCCAGCAGCCAAGAGACAGTTTTGCCGTTGGAGACCCAGTACTTC. Translated: CASSQETVLPLETQYF.

This clone has just a few counts. V is TRBV5-4 and J is TRBJ2-5; maybe TRBD2 (5 bases). Trimming removed 1 base at V and 2 bases at J, with 9 bases between. There are 14 residues in the CDR3. Germline loops: CDR1 SGHNT, CDR2 YYREEE (reference sequence). This CDR3 is CASSLRRTQETQYF. DNA for the CDR3: TGTGCCAGCAGCTTGAGGCGGACTCAAGAGACCCAGTACTTC.

This chain uses TRBV7-8 with TRBJ2-5, with 8 bases identical to TRBD1. The CDR3 contains 14 residues. Losses at the gene ends were 4 bases for V and 6 bases for J; bases not matched to a gene: 7. The germline CDR1 and CDR2 sequences are SGHVS and FQNEAQ. CDR3 bases: TGTGCCAGCAGCTCAGCAGGGGGCGGGAAGACCCAGTACTTC. Its protein is CASSSAGGGKTQYF.

There are a few counts of this clone. The chain joins TRBV5-1 to TRBJ1-1; D call uncertain. Germline CDR1 and CDR2: SGHRS and YFSETQ. V was trimmed by 2 bases and J by 4 bases, leaving 12 bases between them. This CDR3 comprises 14 residues. Here the CDR3 DNA reads TGCGCCAGCAGCTTAGACCGGCGCAGCACTGAAGCTTTCTTT. This codes for CASSLDRRSTEAFF.

The chain employs TRBV5-6 and TRBJ1-5, with TRBD1 identical over 11 bases. The ends lost 4 bases at V and 7 bases at J; junction bases unmatched: 7. Germline CDR1 is SGHDT and CDR2 is YYEEEE. The CDR3 runs to 15 residues. CDR3 sequence (DNA): TGTGCCAGCAGCCTGGGACAGGGGGTTCCCCAGCCCCAGCATTTT. Its protein is CASSLGQGVPQPQHF.